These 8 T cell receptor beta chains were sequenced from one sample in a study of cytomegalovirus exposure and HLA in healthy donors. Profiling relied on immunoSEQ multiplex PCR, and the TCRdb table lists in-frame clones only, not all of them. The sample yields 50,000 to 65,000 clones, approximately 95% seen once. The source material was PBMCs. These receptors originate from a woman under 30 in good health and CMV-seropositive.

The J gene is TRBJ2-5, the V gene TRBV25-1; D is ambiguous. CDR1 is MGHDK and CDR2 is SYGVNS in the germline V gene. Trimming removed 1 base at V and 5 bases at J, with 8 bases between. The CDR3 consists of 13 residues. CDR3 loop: CASSESPRETQYF. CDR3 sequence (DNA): TGTGCCAGCAGTGAATCCCCGCGGGAGACCCAGTACTTC.

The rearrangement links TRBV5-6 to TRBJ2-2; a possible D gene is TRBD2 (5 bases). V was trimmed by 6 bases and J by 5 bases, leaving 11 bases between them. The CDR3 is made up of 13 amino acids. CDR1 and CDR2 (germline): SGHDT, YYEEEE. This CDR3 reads CASTWRGTGELFF. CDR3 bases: TGTGCCAGCACCTGGAGAGGGACCGGGGAGCTGTTTTTT.

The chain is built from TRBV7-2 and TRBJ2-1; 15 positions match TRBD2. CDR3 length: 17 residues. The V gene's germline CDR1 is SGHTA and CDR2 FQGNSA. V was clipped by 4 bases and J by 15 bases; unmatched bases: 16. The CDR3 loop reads CASSSRPWTSGGAMGFF. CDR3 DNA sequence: TGTGCCAGCAGCTCCCGCCCCTGGACTAGCGGGGGGGCCATGGGGTTCTTC.

The CDR3 nucleotides read TGTGCCTGGAGCGAAAGGGGGCCGGTAGATACGCAGTATTTT. It encodes CAWSERGPVDTQYF. This chain connects TRBV30 to TRBJ2-3, with 7 bases fitting TRBD1. Germline-derived CDR1 and CDR2 are GTSNPN and SVGIG (reference sequence). The CDR3 extends over 14 amino acids. The V gene end was trimmed by 3 bases and the J gene end by 5 bases; junction bases not matched to a gene: 8.

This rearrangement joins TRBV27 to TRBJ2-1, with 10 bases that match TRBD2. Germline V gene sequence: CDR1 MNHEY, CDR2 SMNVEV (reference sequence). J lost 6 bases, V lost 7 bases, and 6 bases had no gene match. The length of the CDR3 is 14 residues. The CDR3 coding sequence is TGTGCCAGCACCCCTAGCGGGAGTATCAATGAGCAGTTCTTC. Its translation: CASTPSGSINEQFF.

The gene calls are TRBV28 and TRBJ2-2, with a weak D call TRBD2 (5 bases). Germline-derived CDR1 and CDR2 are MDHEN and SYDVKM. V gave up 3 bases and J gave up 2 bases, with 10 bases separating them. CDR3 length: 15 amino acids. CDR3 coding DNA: TGTGCCAGCAGTTTTGGACTGATCAACACCGGGGAGCTGTTTTTT. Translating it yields CASSFGLINTGELFF.

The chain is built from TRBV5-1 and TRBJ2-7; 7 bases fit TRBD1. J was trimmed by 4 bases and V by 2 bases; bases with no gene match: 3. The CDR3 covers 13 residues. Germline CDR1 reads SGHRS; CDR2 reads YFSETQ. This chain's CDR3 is CASSFRQGYEQYF. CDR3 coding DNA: TGCGCCAGCAGCTTCAGACAGGGTTACGAGCAGTACTTC. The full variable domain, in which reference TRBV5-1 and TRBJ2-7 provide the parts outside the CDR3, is KAGVTQTPRYLIKTRGQQVTLSCSPISGHRSVSWYQQTPGQGLQFLFEYFSETQRNKGNFPGRFSGRQFSNSRSEMNVSTLELGDSALYLCASSFRQGYEQYFGPGTRLTVT.

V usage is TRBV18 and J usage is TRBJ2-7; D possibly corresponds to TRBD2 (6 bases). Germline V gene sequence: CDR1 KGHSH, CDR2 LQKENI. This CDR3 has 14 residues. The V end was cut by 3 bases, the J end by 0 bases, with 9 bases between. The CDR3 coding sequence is TGTGCCAGCTCACCTCGCGGGGACTCCTACGAGCAGTACTTC. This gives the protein CASSPRGDSYEQYF.